The 5 T cell receptor beta chains below come from one sample, sequenced in a study of identical twins. TCRdb passed the 5' RACE reads through MiXCR, listing each CDR3 protein once. The profile shows around 480,000 distinct CDR3 sequences, 14% of them singletons. The same sample was also used in a study of yellow fever vaccine responses in identical twins.

The specimen was CD4+ T cells sorted from blood. The receptors stem from a woman under 30 in good health.

This clonotype was counted only a few times. The CDR3 coding sequence is TGCAGCGTTGACGACGGTGGGACAGGGACGGGCGGCATTCAGTACTTC. Translated, it gives CSVDDGGTGTGGIQYF. The V gene is TRBV29-1, the J gene TRBJ2-4; TRBD1 matches 9 bases. CDR1 SQVTM and CDR2 ANQGSEA come from the germline V gene. The V and J ends lost 3 bases and 9 bases, in that order; junction bases with no gene match: 15. This CDR3 has 16 residues.

This clonotype was counted ten times or more. The CDR3 DNA reads TGTGCCAGCAGCCCGACGGGGCCGTTGGGGGATCAGCCCCAGCATTTT. It codes for CASSPTGPLGDQPQHF. The rearrangement joins TRBV3-1 to TRBJ1-5; tentatively, D is TRBD1 (5 bases). CDR1 and CDR2 (germline): LGHDT, YNNKEL (reference sequence). CDR3 length: 16 amino acids. The V and J ends lost 4 bases and 5 bases respectively, with 18 bases between them.

This clonotype appeared a few times. This chain uses TRBV7-9 with TRBJ2-5; 7 positions agree with TRBD1. This CDR3 comprises 13 residues. With V trimmed by 4 bases and J by 5 bases, 4 bases remained unmatched. Germline CDR1 is SEHNR and CDR2 is FQNEAQ (reference sequence). The CDR3 spells CASSWDSRETQYF. In DNA, the CDR3 is TGTGCCAGCAGCTGGGACAGTCGGGAGACCCAGTACTTC.

V is TRBV6-5 and J is TRBJ2-3; D is possibly TRBD1 or TRBD2 (5 bases each). Germline lookup yields CDR1 MNHEY and CDR2 SVGAGI. The CDR3 runs 11 residues. The V end lost 7 bases, the J end lost 11 bases, and 13 bases lay between the germline ends. CDR3 bases: TGTGCCAGCACGGGGTCAGGGAAGCAGTATTTT. As protein: CASTGSGKQYF.

The gene calls are TRBV11-2 and TRBJ2-5; tentatively, D is TRBD1 (6 bases). This CDR3 has 14 amino acids. The germline CDR1 and CDR2 sequences are SGHAT and FQNNGV. The germline V and J ends were trimmed by 6 bases and 3 bases, with 14 bases remaining between them. The CDR3 bases are TGTGCCAGCAGTCTAGGACAGCGAAAAGAGACCCAGTACTTC. Amino acid sequence: CASSLGQRKETQYF. Variable domain in full (rest from reference TRBV11-2 and TRBJ2-5): EAGVAQSPRYKIIEKRQSVAFWCNPISGHATLYWYQQILGQGPKLLIQFQNNGVVDDSQLPKDRFSAERLKGVDSTLKIQPAKLEDSAVYLCASSLGQRKETQYFGPGTRLLVL.